The 7 T cell receptor beta chains below come from one sample, sequenced in a study of blood T cells in healthy people across ages. The authors ran a second PCR of about 7 to 11 cycles using a sample-barcoded 5' primer and a J-beta primer mix. One entry per CDR3 protein results from TCRdb running MiXCR on the 5' RACE reads. The sample has hundreds of thousands of distinct CDR3 sequences; about 42% are singletons. Sequenced input: blood. These receptors originate from a man aged 55 to 70 in good health.

The J gene is TRBJ2-3, the V gene TRBV4-2, with TRBD1 identical over 11 bases. Germline V gene lookup returns CDR1 LGHNA and CDR2 YNFKEQ. This CDR3 region has 17 residues. V trimming: 0 bases; J trimming: 3 bases; junction bases outside the gene matches: 5. The CDR3 DNA is TGTGCCAGCAGCCAAGACACCGGGACAGGGGGAACAGATACGCAGTATTTT. It codes for CASSQDTGTGGTDTQYF.

This clonotype was counted only a few times. This chain links TRBV7-2 with TRBJ1-2; D not resolved. Trimming stripped 4 bases from V and 7 bases from J, with 10 bases between. Germline lookup yields CDR1 SGHTA and CDR2 FQGNSA. This CDR3 is built from 12 residues. The CDR3 is CASSSGPGGYTF. CDR3 DNA: TGTGCCAGCAGCTCCGGGCCGGGTGGCTACACCTTC. Full variable domain (remainder filled in from reference TRBV7-2 and TRBJ1-2): GAGVSQSPSNKVTEKGKDVELRCDPISGHTALYWYRQSLGQGLEFLIYFQGNSAPDKSGLPSDRFSAERTGGSVSTLTIQRTQQEDSAVYLCASSSGPGGYTFGSGTRLTVV.

For this clonotype: Compared with germline, one end of the junction differs, possibly owing to a read error. The V gene is TRBV7-3, the J gene TRBJ2-3; 10 nucleotides align to TRBD1. This CDR3 contains 15 residues. The germline CDR1 and CDR2 sequences are SGHTA and FQGTGA. CDR3 loop: CASSSTGGATDTRYF. For the CDR3, the DNA is TGTGCCAGCAGCTCGACAGGGGGCGCGACAGATACGCGGTATTTT.

The rearrangement uses TRBV13 and TRBJ2-7; maybe TRBD2 (6 bases). Germline-derived CDR1 and CDR2 are PRHDT and FYEKMQ (reference sequence). V lost 0 bases, J lost 0 bases, and 12 bases lay in between. This CDR3 contains 16 residues. CDR3 in DNA: TGTGCCAGCAGCTTAGGTGGAGGGAGCAGCTCCTACGAGCAGTACTTC. Protein sequence: CASSLGGGSSSYEQYF.

The chain recombines TRBV7-9 with TRBJ2-5, with 9 bases fitting TRBD1. Gene TRBJ2-7 matches the end of the DNA better, so the J call may be wrong. This CDR3 region has 15 residues. CDR1 and CDR2 (germline): SEHNR, FQNEAQ (reference sequence). This chain's CDR3 is CASSLEQGACYEQYF. CDR3 nucleotide sequence: TGTGCCAGCAGCTTAGAACAGGGGGCTTGTTACGAGCAGTACTTC.

The J gene is TRBJ1-2, the V gene TRBV2; the D is unclear. The CDR3 covers 11 residues. The germline gives CDR1 SNHLY, CDR2 FYNNEI. V was cut by 6 bases and J by 7 bases, with 9 bases left in between. CDR3 DNA: TGTGCCAGCAGCTGCATGGGTGGCTACACCTTC. Translating it yields CASSCMGGYTF.

J is TRBJ2-5 and V is TRBV7-2, with D perhaps being TRBD1 or TRBD2 (5 bases each). The assigned J gene may be wrong: the sequence end matches TRBJ2-7 better. The CDR3 consists of 15 residues. CDR1 SGHTA and CDR2 FQGNSA come from the germline V gene. The CDR3 bases are TGTGCCAGCAGCTTAGGGGACCGGTCGTTCTACGAGCAGTACTTC. This translates into CASSLGDRSFYEQYF.